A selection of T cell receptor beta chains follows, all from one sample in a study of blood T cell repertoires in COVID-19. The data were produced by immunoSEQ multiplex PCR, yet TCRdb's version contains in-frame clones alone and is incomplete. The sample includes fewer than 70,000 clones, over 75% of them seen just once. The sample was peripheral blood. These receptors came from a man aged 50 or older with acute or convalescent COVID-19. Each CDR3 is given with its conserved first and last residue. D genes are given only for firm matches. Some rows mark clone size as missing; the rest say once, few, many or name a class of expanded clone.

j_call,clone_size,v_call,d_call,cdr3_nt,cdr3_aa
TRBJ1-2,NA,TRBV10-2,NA,TGCGCCACCTCCGGCTCGCAGGGTATCTATGGCTACACCTTC,CATSGSQGIYGYTF
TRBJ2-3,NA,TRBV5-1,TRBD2,TGCGCCAGCAGCTTGGGGCTAGCGGAGCCCAGCACAGATACGCAGTATTTT,CASSLGLAEPSTDTQYF
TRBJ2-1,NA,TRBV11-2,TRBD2,TGTGCCAGCAGCCCCCCTCCGGGAGCGGGGGACCTTGACTACAATGAGCAGTTCTTC,CASSPPPGAGDLDYNEQFF
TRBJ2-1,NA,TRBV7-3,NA,TGTGCCAGCAGCTTAACTAGCTACAATGAGCAGTTCTTC,CASSLTSYNEQFF
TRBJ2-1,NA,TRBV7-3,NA,TGTGCCAGCAGCCCCCACTCCGGCCTAGCGAACTACAATGAGCAGTTCTTC,CASSPHSGLANYNEQFF
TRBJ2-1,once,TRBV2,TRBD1,TGTGCCAGCAGTGAAGTAGGGACAGGGGTCTACAATGAGCAGTTCTTC,CASSEVGTGVYNEQFF
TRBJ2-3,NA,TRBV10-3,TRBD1,TGTGCCATCAGTGAGTCGACAGGGACCGATACGCAGTATTTT,CAISESTGTDTQYF
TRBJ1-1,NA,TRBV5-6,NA,TGTGCCAGCAGCTTGGGCCGGGGAGGTGAAGCTTTCTTT,CASSLGRGGEAFF
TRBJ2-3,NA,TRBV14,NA,TGTGCCAGCAGCCAAGATCTGGAGGATACGCAGTATTTT,CASSQDLEDTQYF
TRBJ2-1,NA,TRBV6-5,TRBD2,TGTGCCAGCAGTCTCAGCGGGGGGCAACTCAATGAGCAGTTCTTC,CASSLSGGQLNEQFF
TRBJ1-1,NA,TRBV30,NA,TGTGCCTGGGGGGGGGAGACATATCTACCGAACACTGAAGCTTTCTTT,CAWGGETYLPNTEAFF
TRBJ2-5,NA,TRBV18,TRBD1,TGTGCCAGCTCACCCGGGACAGGGCTGAAGACCCAGTACTTC,CASSPGTGLKTQYF
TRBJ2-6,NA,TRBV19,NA,TGTGCCAGTAGCCGACAGGTCTCTGGGGCCAACGTCCTGACTTTC,CASSRQVSGANVLTF
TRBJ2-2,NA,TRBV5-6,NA,TGTGCCAGCAGCTTGGCCCCCGGCAGGGGCCAAGGGACCGGGGAGCTGTTTTTT,CASSLAPGRGQGTGELFF
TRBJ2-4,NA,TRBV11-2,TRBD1,TGTGCCAGCAGCTTAGGACGGACAGGGATTATAGCCAAAAACATTCAGTACTTC,CASSLGRTGIIAKNIQYF
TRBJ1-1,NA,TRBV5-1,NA,TGCGCCAGCAGCACGACCGGGACAACGAACACTGAAGCTTTCTTT,CASSTTGTTNTEAFF
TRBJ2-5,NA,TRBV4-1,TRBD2,TGCGCCAGCAGCCAAGTGGGGTTTTCTAGCGGAGAGACCCAGTACTTC,CASSQVGFSSGETQYF
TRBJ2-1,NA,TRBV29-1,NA,TGCAGCGTTACGTACGAAGACAGCTACAATGAGCAGTTCTTC,CSVTYEDSYNEQFF
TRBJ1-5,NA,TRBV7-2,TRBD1,TGTGCCAGCAGCCCCCGGACAGGGGTAGGTCAGCCCCAGCATTTT,CASSPRTGVGQPQHF
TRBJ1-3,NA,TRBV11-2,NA,TGTGCCAGCAGCTTATGGGGAGCGGGAAACACCATATATTTT,CASSLWGAGNTIYF
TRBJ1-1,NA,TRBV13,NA,TGTGCCAGCCGCGGACAGCAGTTCACTGAAGCTTTCTTT,CASRGQQFTEAFF
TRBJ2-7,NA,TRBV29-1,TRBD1,TGCAGCGTCGGCTACCGGGACAGCTACTCCTACGAGCAGTACTTC,CSVGYRDSYSYEQYF
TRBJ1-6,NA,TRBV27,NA,TGTGCCAGCAGTACCAGGGGAGGGGTCTCTTCACCCCTCCACTTT,CASSTRGGVSSPLHF
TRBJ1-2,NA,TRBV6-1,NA,TGTGCCAGCAGTGAAACACCAGGGGACCCATTCGGCTACACCTTC,CASSETPGDPFGYTF
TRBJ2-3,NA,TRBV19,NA,TGTGCCAGTAGTGTGGGCAAGACAGATACGCAGTATTTT,CASSVGKTDTQYF
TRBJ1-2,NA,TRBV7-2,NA,TGTGCCAGCAGCTTAGTCCTGGACATATCCTATGGCTACACCTTC,CASSLVLDISYGYTF
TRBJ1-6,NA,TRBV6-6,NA,TGTGCCAGCAGTTCTGCGACACTCGATAATTCACCCCTCCACTTT,CASSSATLDNSPLHF
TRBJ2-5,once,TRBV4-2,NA,TGTGCCAGCAGCCAAGCCGGGGAGACCCAGTACTTC,CASSQAGETQYF
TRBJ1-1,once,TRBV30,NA,TGTGCCTGGAGTGCACAGAAGAACACTGAAGCTTTCTTT,CAWSAQKNTEAFF
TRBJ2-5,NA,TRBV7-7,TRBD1,TGTGCTAGCAGCCCCGGGGATCGGGACAGGGGGCACGAGACCCAGTACTTC,CASSPGDRDRGHETQYF
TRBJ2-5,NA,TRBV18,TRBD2,TGTGCCAGCTCTCAACTAGCGGGGGAAAAAGAGACCCAGTACTTC,CASSQLAGEKETQYF
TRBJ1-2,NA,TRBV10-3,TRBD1,TGTGCCATCAGTGAGGGGACAGGAACCTCCAATAACTATGGCTACACCTTC,CAISEGTGTSNNYGYTF
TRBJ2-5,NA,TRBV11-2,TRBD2,TGTGCCAGCAGCTTAGGCCTAGCGGGAGAGACCCAGTACTTC,CASSLGLAGETQYF
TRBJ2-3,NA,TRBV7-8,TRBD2,TGTGCCAGCAGCTTGGGACTTAGCGGGGGGGCCTGGACAGATACGCAGTATTTT,CASSLGLSGGAWTDTQYF
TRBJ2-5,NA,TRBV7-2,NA,TGTGCCAGCAGCGGAAGGACGGGGTCGGGTCAGACCCAGTACTTC,CASSGRTGSGQTQYF
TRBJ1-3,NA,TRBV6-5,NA,TGTGCCAGCAGTCCCATTGACGGAGGGGGAAACACCATATATTTT,CASSPIDGGGNTIYF
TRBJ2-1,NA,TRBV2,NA,TGTGCCAGCAACCCACAGGGCTCCTACAATGAGCAGTTCTTC,CASNPQGSYNEQFF
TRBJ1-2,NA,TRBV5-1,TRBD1,TGCGCCAGCAGCTTGGCATCGGAGGGGGCGATGCGAGGCTACACCTTC,CASSLASEGAMRGYTF
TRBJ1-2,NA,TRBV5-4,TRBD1,TGTGCCAGCAGCGCACCGACAGGGACAGTCTATGGCTACACCTTC,CASSAPTGTVYGYTF
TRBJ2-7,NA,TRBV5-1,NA,TGCGCCAGCAGCTTGGACAGGGAAGGTTACGAGCAGTACTTC,CASSLDREGYEQYF
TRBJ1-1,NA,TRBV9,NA,TGTGCCAGCAGCCTGGGCGCGAGCACTGAAGCTTTCTTT,CASSLGASTEAFF
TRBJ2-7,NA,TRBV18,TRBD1,TGTGCCAGCTCAACCCGGGACAGGGAGCTGGACGAGCAGTACTTC,CASSTRDRELDEQYF
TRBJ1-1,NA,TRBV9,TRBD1,TGTGCCAGCAGCGTCCAGGGGGAGAACACTGAAGCTTTCTTT,CASSVQGENTEAFF
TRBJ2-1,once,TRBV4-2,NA,TGTGCCAGCAGCCAGCCCGGGACTTACAATGAGCAGTTCTTC,CASSQPGTYNEQFF
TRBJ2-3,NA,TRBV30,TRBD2,TGTGCCTGGAGTCTCGGGGGGGACTACACAGATACGCAGTATTTT,CAWSLGGDYTDTQYF